The next 10 T cell receptor beta chains were all read from a single sample in a study of blood T cell repertoires in COVID-19 (dated by TCRdb to the early 2020s). The library was produced with the immunoSEQ multiplex PCR assay. This is the immuneACCESS table as TCRdb keeps it, with only in-frame sequences that have V and J called. A part of the clones is gone; compared with another copy, unresolved V genes explain less than half, and the rest is unexplained. Here the sample has approximately 100,000 clones; roughly 76% occur a single time. In total, the top ten clones hold 8% to 13% of the sample. The sample comprised peripheral blood. The receptors here all came from a human donor in a cohort sampled during active COVID-19.

This chain links TRBV5-1 with TRBJ1-5, with 9 bases lining up with TRBD1. Trimming cost V 4 bases and J 8 bases; bases outside gene matches: 4. The CDR3 has 13 amino acids. The germline V gene has CDR1 SGHRS and CDR2 YFSETQ. For the CDR3, the DNA is TGCGCCAGCAGCATGGGACAGGGAAAGCCCCAGCATTTT. This encodes CASSMGQGKPQHF.

A single count supports this clone. The gene calls are TRBV6-1 and TRBJ1-2, with TRBD1 identical over 9 bases. Germline V gene data show CDR1 as MNHNS and CDR2 as SASEGT. The V segment lost 3 bases and the J segment 6 bases; nucleotides outside the gene matches: 2. CDR3 size: 13 residues. The CDR3 loop reads CASSDGQGNGYTF. Written as DNA, the CDR3 is TGTGCCAGCAGTGATGGACAGGGGAATGGCTACACCTTC.

This clone has just a few counts. The rearrangement joins TRBV6-2 or TRBV6-3 to TRBJ1-4; TRBD1 might be the D (5 bases). The V gene lost 2 bases and the J gene lost 3 bases, with 10 bases spanning the gap. This CDR3 has 15 residues. Germline CDR1 and CDR2: MNHEY and SVGEGT. Here the CDR3 reads CASSYGGGANEKLFF. DNA of the CDR3: TGTGCCAGCAGTTACGGCGGGGGTGCTAATGAAAAACTGTTTTTT.

This chain uses TRBV14 with TRBJ2-7; TRBD2 matches 9 bases. Losses at the gene ends were 1 base for V and 3 bases for J; bases not matched to a gene: 7. This CDR3 region has 16 residues. Germline V gene sequence: CDR1 SGHDN, CDR2 FVKESK. The CDR3 nucleotides are TGTGCCAGCAGCCAAGCGCATAGCGGGAGAGTCTACGAGCAGTACTTC. Translation: CASSQAHSGRVYEQYF.

This chain joins TRBV6-5 and TRBJ1-2; weak D call: TRBD1 (6 bases). CDR3 length: 14 residues. V was shortened by 5 bases and J by 6 bases, with 16 bases between the two germline ends. CDR1 and CDR2 (germline): MNHEY, SVGAGI. Here the CDR3 reads CASSQTYREDGYTF. As DNA, the CDR3 is TGTGCCAGCAGTCAAACTTACAGGGAAGATGGCTACACCTTC.

The CDR3 region is CASSGQGIGEQYF. CDR3 coding DNA: TGCGCCAGCAGTGGACAGGGAATAGGCGAGCAGTACTTC. J is TRBJ2-7 and V is TRBV10-2; 7 nucleotides align to TRBD1. This CDR3 comprises 13 residues. The junction had 6 bases not matched to a gene; V was cut back by 4 bases and J by 6 bases. Germline V gives CDR1 WSHSY, CDR2 SAAADI.

V gene TRBV18 combines with J gene TRBJ1-2; D is perhaps TRBD1 (6 bases). The CDR3 consists of 15 residues. Trimming removed 4 bases from V and 8 bases from J, with 20 bases in between. Germline V gene lookup returns CDR1 KGHSH and CDR2 LQKENI. The CDR3 nucleotides read TGTGCCAGCTCACGACCGGACACAGGGCTACGAGGCTACACCTTC. Residues: CASSRPDTGLRGYTF.

The chain recombines TRBV27 with TRBJ1-1; 7 bases are shared with TRBD1. CDR3 size: 15 residues. CDR1 is MNHEY, CDR2 SMNVEV, per germline (reference sequence). With V trimmed by 5 bases and J by 6 bases, 12 bases remained unmatched. DNA for the CDR3: TGTGCCAGCAGTATACGAAAAACAGGGGAGGCTGAAGCTTTCTTT. Its protein product is CASSIRKTGEAEAFF.

This chain joins TRBV10-3 and TRBJ2-3; unclear D gene. The V gene's germline CDR1 is ENHRY and CDR2 SYGVKD. V shed 0 bases and J shed 0 bases, with 10 bases lying between them. CDR3 length equals 16 residues. CDR3 DNA sequence: TGTGCCATCAGTGAGTCAAGAGGAACTAGCACAGATACGCAGTATTTT. This codes for CAISESRGTSTDTQYF.

V usage is TRBV14 and J usage is TRBJ1-5; maybe TRBD1 (5 bases). The ends were cut back, 2 bases at V and 4 bases at J, with 15 bases in the middle. CDR1 is SGHDN and CDR2 is FVKESK in the germline V gene. The CDR3 consists of 16 residues. CDR3 sequence: CASSQKNRRVNQPQHF. In nucleotides, the CDR3 is TGTGCCAGCAGCCAAAAAAACAGGAGGGTTAATCAGCCCCAGCATTTT.